These T cell receptor beta chains were read from a single sample in a study of OX40 agonist ivuxolimab in advanced cancers. The assay was immunoSEQ multiplex PCR, and TCRdb's table has in-frame clones only and misses some. Here the sample spans around 77,000 clones, approximately 89% being singletons. Sequences were derived from CD4+ or CD8+ T cells sorted from blood, sampled in a trial of the OX40 agonist ivuxolimab. These receptors originate from an adult with an advanced solid tumor such as melanoma, head and neck, liver or kidney cancer. Both conserved end residues are part of each CDR3. D genes are given only for firm matches. The size entry is marked missing in some rows and otherwise reads once, few, many or a size class.

-	TRBD2	TRBJ2-2	TRBV30	CAIPGTRSTGELFF	TGTGCTATCCCCGGGACTAGGTCCACCGGGGAGCTGTTTTTT
-	-	TRBJ1-2	TRBV7-8	CASSSTVDNYGYTF	TGTGCCAGCAGCTCCACGGTAGATAACTATGGCTACACCTTC
once	-	TRBJ2-5	TRBV15	CAAGRDRVETQYF	TGTGCCGCCGGCAGGGACCGGGTGGAGACCCAGTACTTC
-	TRBD1	TRBJ1-1	TRBV7-9	CASSPDDRGEAFF	TGTGCCAGCAGCCCAGACGACAGGGGCGAAGCTTTCTTT
-	-	TRBJ2-7	TRBV5-4	CASSLGPVGSYEQYF	TGTGCCAGCAGCTTGGGCCCGGTCGGGTCCTACGAGCAGTACTTC
-	TRBD2	TRBJ2-5	TRBV11-1	CASSKGLAGVGEQYF	TGTGCCAGCAGTAAGGGACTAGCGGGAGTAGGGGAGCAGTACTTC
-	-	TRBJ1-4	TRBV27	CASMAYGAGEKLFF	TGTGCCAGCATGGCCTATGGTGCGGGTGAAAAACTGTTTTTT
-	-	TRBJ1-1	TRBV30	CAWSVKGGWTEAFF	TGTGCCTGGAGTGTCAAGGGGGGATGGACTGAAGCTTTCTTT
-	-	TRBJ1-5	TRBV6-5	CASSYSRQGLQAQHF	TGTGCCAGCAGTTACTCGAGGCAGGGATTACAGGCCCAGCATTTT
-	TRBD2	TRBJ2-7	TRBV5-4	CASSLVAGTSYEQYF	TGTGCCAGCAGCTTGGTAGCGGGGACTTCCTACGAGCAGTACTTC
-	-	TRBJ1-4	TRBV15	CATSRGIDPTGANEKLFF	TGTGCCACCAGCAGAGGGATAGACCCTACGGGAGCTAATGAAAAACTGTTTTTT
-	TRBD1	TRBJ2-2	TRBV11-1	CASSLAQSGGTGELFF	TGTGCCAGCAGCTTAGCGCAATCAGGGGGCACCGGGGAGCTGTTTTTT
-	-	TRBJ1-3	TRBV5-4	CASSRQVGGSGNTIYF	TGTGCCAGCAGCCGGCAGGTAGGAGGATCTGGAAACACCATATATTTT
-	-	TRBJ2-7	TRBV19	CASSIAGTRGNEQYF	TGTGCCAGTAGTATAGCGGGGACAAGGGGGAACGAGCAGTACTTC
-	TRBD2	TRBJ2-7	TRBV28	CATGTTIRPYEQYF	TGTGCAACCGGGACTACCATAAGACCCTACGAGCAGTACTTC